This TCR beta chain originates from a study of immune evolution from preneoplasia to lung adenocarcinoma. Findings and caveats of the study: KRAS-mutant nodules had the highest T cell clonality. Later-stage lesions seemingly showed higher T cell density and diversity than normal lung.

J lost 7 bases, V lost 3 bases, and 8 bases had no gene match. Germline-derived CDR1 and CDR2 are WNHNN and SYGVQD (reference sequence). This CDR3 has 15 residues. Two lung cancer pathologists independently confirmed each histologic diagnosis. This clone was counted a single time. Its antigen is not identified. Some clones are missing from TCRdb's copy, which holds only in-frame ones; the method was immunoSEQ multiplex PCR. The sample consists of approximately 2,700 clones, 80% of them appearing once. The chain combines TRBV10-1 with TRBJ2-7; 11 bases map to TRBD1. The sequence derives from a person aged 55 to 79 with invasive lung adenocarcinoma. The sample was FFPE invasive lung adenocarcinoma tissue. CDR3 bases: TGCGCCAGCAGTGACCCGGACAGGGGGCTTCGGGAGCAGTACTTC. It specifies CASSDPDRGLREQYF.